A single sample gave rise to the 20 T cell receptor beta chains below, sequenced in a study of monozygotic twins with inflammatory bowel disease. TCRdb reanalyzed the 5' RACE reads and collapses them to one entry per CDR3 protein, without DNA. This repertoire comprises over 150,000 distinct CDR3 sequences; its ten largest clones make up 2.4%. Sequenced sample: blood. The source is a human donor with ulcerative colitis or Crohn's disease, or a healthy co-twin of an affected twin (not recorded which).

CDR3 residues: CSASGQGGNTIYF. The chain uses TRBV20-1 and TRBJ1-3; TCRdb picks TRBD1, but there is no DNA to check that call. Germline CDR1 reads DFQATT; CDR2 reads SNEGSKA (reference sequence). This CDR3 region has 13 residues.

J is TRBJ1-2 and V is TRBV5-1; the TCRdb call, TRBD1, lacks DNA for checking. The germline gives CDR1 SGHRS, CDR2 YFSETQ. The CDR3 spans 14 residues. CDR3 residues: CASSLTGGSYGYTF.

The chain joins TRBV12-3 or TRBV12-4 to TRBJ1-1. The CDR3 consists of 14 residues. This chain's CDR3 is CASSLAALGTEAFF.

The chain joins TRBV20-1 to TRBJ2-7; TCRdb lists TRBD1, though no DNA is available to test this call. Germline V gene sequence: CDR1 DFQATT, CDR2 SNEGSKA (reference sequence). This CDR3 has 15 amino acids. CDR3 residues: CSARSMGHFSYEQYF.

The rearrangement uses TRBV19 and TRBJ1-6; the TCRdb D gene call, TRBD1, has no DNA to confirm it. This CDR3 has 15 residues. The germline V gene encodes CDR1 LNHDA and CDR2 SQIVND (reference sequence). CDR3 sequence reads: CASSTPGTADSPLHF.

V is TRBV24-1 and J is TRBJ2-6; TCRdb reports TRBD1, a call that lacks DNA to check it against. The CDR3 totals 17 residues. The germline V gene encodes CDR1 KGHDR and CDR2 SFDVKD. The CDR3 region is CATGGTGGLSGANVLTF.

The chain carries TRBV5-1 and TRBJ2-5. Germline CDR1 SGHRS, CDR2 YFSETQ. The CDR3 consists of 14 residues. The CDR3 loop is CASSSDTPQETQYF.

The V gene is TRBV20-1, the J gene TRBJ2-1; checking the TCRdb D call of TRBD1 is not possible without DNA. This CDR3 is built from 11 residues. Germline CDR1 reads DFQATT; CDR2 reads SNEGSKA (reference sequence). The CDR3 sequence: CSVKTGDEQFF.

The chain joins TRBV7-9 to TRBJ2-4; TCRdb designates TRBD2, a call that cannot be tested without DNA. The CDR3 has 16 residues. From germline, CDR1 is SEHNR and CDR2 FQNEAQ (reference sequence). Here the CDR3 reads CASSSVAGGAKNIQYF.

The chain carries TRBV11-2 and TRBJ2-7. The CDR3 has 12 residues. In germline, CDR1 is SGHAT, CDR2 FQNNGV. The CDR3 loop is CASSLVPNEQYF.

The chain joins TRBV20-1 to TRBJ2-7; the D call from TCRdb, TRBD1, cannot be confirmed without DNA. Germline loops: CDR1 DFQATT, CDR2 SNEGSKA (reference sequence). The CDR3 covers 14 residues. The CDR3 loop is CSAEDRDSSYEQYF.

This chain links TRBV7-2 with TRBJ2-7; TCRdb designates TRBD2, a call that cannot be tested without DNA. Germline V gene lookup returns CDR1 SGHTA and CDR2 FQGNSA. This CDR3 spans 14 amino acids. CDR3 sequence: CASTQRGGIGEQYF.

The chain couples TRBV19 to TRBJ1-1. Germline V gives CDR1 LNHDA, CDR2 SQIVND (reference sequence). CDR3 length equals 11 residues. This CDR3 reads CASSIYTEAFF.

V gene TRBV4-2 combines with J gene TRBJ1-5; checking the TCRdb D call of TRBD1 is not possible without DNA. The CDR3 totals 16 residues. The V gene's germline CDR1 is LGHNA and CDR2 YNFKEQ. CDR3: CASSQWDRGSNQPQHF.

The J gene is TRBJ1-5, the V gene TRBV5-1. Germline V lookup: CDR1 SGHRS, CDR2 YFSETQ. The CDR3 runs 15 residues. CDR3 amino acids: CASSYGGESNQPQHF.

The chain links TRBV5-1 to TRBJ2-7; checking the TCRdb D call of TRBD2 is not possible without DNA. There are 18 residues in the CDR3. Germline V gives CDR1 SGHRS, CDR2 YFSETQ. The CDR3 sequence: CASTRGTSGSRSSYEQYF.

The chain joins TRBV11-3 to TRBJ2-3; TCRdb indicates TRBD2, and absent DNA this call remains unverified. This CDR3 has 15 residues. Germline V lookup: CDR1 SGHNT, CDR2 YENEEA. CDR3: CASSSGTRGTDTQYF.

This chain uses TRBV5-6 with TRBJ2-3; the D call from TCRdb, TRBD1, cannot be confirmed without DNA. There are 15 residues in the CDR3. In germline, CDR1 is SGHDT, CDR2 YYEEEE. CDR3 sequence: CASSPGGSGTDTQYF.

The rearrangement uses TRBV20-1 and TRBJ2-4. The germline V gene has CDR1 DFQATT and CDR2 SNEGSKA (reference sequence). The CDR3 contains 15 residues. The CDR3 protein is CSASPADLAKNIQYF.

V is TRBV7-3 and J is TRBJ2-3; lacking DNA, the TRBD1 call made by TCRdb goes unchecked. The CDR3 loop spans 15 amino acids. CDR1 is SGHTA and CDR2 is FQGTGA in the germline V gene. CDR3: CASSVRGAITDTQYF.